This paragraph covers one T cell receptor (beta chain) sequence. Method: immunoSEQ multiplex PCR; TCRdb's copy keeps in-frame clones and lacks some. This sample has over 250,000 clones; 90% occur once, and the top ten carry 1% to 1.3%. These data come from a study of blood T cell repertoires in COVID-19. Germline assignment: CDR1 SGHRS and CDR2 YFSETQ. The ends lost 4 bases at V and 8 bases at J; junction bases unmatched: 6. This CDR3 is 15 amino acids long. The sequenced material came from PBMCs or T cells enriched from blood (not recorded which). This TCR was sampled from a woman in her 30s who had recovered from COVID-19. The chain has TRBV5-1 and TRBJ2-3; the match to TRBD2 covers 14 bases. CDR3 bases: TGCGCCAGCAGCGGAACCGGGACTAGCGGGAGTACGCAGTATTTT. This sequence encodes CASSGTGTSGSTQYF.